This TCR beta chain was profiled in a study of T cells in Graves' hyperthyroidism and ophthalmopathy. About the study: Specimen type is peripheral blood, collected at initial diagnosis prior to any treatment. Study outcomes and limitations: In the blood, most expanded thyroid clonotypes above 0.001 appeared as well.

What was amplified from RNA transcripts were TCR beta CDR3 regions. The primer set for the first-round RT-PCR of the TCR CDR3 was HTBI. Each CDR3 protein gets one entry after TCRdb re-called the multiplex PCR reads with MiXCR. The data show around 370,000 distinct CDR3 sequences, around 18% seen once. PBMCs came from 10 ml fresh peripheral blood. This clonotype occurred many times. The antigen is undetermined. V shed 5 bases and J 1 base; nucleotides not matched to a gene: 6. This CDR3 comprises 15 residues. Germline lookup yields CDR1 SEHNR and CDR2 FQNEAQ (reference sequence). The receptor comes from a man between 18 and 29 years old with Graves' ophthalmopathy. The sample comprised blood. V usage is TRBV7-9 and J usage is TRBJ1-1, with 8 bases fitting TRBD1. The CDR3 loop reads CASSRTGQGNTEAFF. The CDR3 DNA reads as TGTGCCAGCAGCCGCACTGGACAGGGGAACACTGAAGCTTTCTTT. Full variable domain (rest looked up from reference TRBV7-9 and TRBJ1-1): DTGVSQNPRHKITKRGQNVTFRCDPISEHNRLYWYRQTLGQGPEFLTYFQNEAQLEKSRLLSDRFSAERPKGSFSTLEIQRTEQGDSAMYLCASSRTGQGNTEAFFGQGTRLTVV.